This T cell receptor (beta chain) was captured by sequencing in a study of esophageal squamous cell carcinoma under preoperative chemotherapy. This CDR3 contains 12 residues. Germline V gene data show CDR1 as SGHVS and CDR2 as FNYEAQ. Time point meaning: after preoperative PTX-NDP chemotherapy. MiXCR, run by TCRdb on the PCR reads, gives a single entry per CDR3 protein. The top ten clones hold roughly 24% of a sample with roughly 30,000 distinct CDR3 sequences, around 49% of them seen once. The genes are TRBV7-6 and TRBJ2-1, with D possibly matching TRBD2 (6 bases). The closer fit of TRBJ2-7 to the DNA end suggests the J call may be wrong. Sample collection was performed from a patient given preoperative chemotherapy. The sequence was collected from a human donor with esophageal squamous cell carcinoma. The donor label of this sample is uncertain. CDR3 sequence reads: CASSSHGGEQYF. The DNA for the CDR3 is TGTGCCAGCAGCTCCCACGGGGGCGAGCAGTACTTC.